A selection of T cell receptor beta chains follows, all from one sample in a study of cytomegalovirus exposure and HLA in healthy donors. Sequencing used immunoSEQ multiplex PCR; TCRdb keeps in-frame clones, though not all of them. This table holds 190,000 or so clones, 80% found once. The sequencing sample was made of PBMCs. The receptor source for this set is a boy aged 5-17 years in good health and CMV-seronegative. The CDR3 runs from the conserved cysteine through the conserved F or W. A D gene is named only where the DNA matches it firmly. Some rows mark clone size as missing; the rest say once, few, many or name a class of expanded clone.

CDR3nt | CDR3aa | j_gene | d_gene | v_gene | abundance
TGTGCCAGTAGTGTTACCGGGACAGAGAACACTGAAGCTTTCTTT | CASSVTGTENTEAFF | TRBJ1-1 | TRBD1 | TRBV19 | NA
TGTGCCAGCAGTGATAGCGGGGAGAACACCGGGGAGCTGTTTTTT | CASSDSGENTGELFF | TRBJ2-2 | TRBD2 | TRBV6-4 | NA
TGTGCCTGGAGTATGGGAGGCAGCGCACCCAATGAGCAGTTCTTC | CAWSMGGSAPNEQFF | TRBJ2-1 | NA | TRBV30 | NA
TGTGCCAGCAGCGTAGGGGATGTCGGACAGATCTATGGCTACACCTTC | CASSVGDVGQIYGYTF | TRBJ1-2 | NA | TRBV9 | NA
TGTGCCAGCAGCTTCCCCACTAGCGGGGGGACAGGCACAGATACGCAGTATTTT | CASSFPTSGGTGTDTQYF | TRBJ2-3 | TRBD2 | TRBV7-9 | NA
TGTGCCAGCAGCCAAGTTAGGACAGGGGCCCACTTTCACTACGAGCAGTACTTC | CASSQVRTGAHFHYEQYF | TRBJ2-7 | TRBD1 | TRBV14 | NA
TGTGCCAGCAGTAGAGGCCGCCCAGACTACGAGCAGTACTTC | CASSRGRPDYEQYF | TRBJ2-7 | NA | TRBV7-9 | NA
TGTGCCAGCAGCTTGGCGGAACAGGGTCTGGATTATTCACCCCTCCACTTT | CASSLAEQGLDYSPLHF | TRBJ1-6 | NA | TRBV5-4 | NA
TGCGCCAGCAGCCCACCGGGACAGGGGGACACTGAAGCTTTCTTT | CASSPPGQGDTEAFF | TRBJ1-1 | TRBD1 | TRBV5-1 | NA
TGTGCCTGGAGTGCGGGACAGCCGTACGAGCAGTACTTC | CAWSAGQPYEQYF | TRBJ2-7 | TRBD1 | TRBV30 | NA
TGTGCCACCTATATCCCTAACTATGGCTACACCTTC | CATYIPNYGYTF | TRBJ1-2 | NA | TRBV6-1 | NA
TGTGCCACCAGCAGAGAGTTCGGAGGGGCCAGCATTCAGTACTTC | CATSREFGGASIQYF | TRBJ2-4 | NA | TRBV15 | NA
TGTGCCATCAGTGAGACAGGGGTGAGTCAGCCCCAGCATTTT | CAISETGVSQPQHF | TRBJ1-5 | TRBD1 | TRBV10-3 | NA
TGTGCCATCAGTGAGACCGACGGGTATAACTATGGCTACACCTTC | CAISETDGYNYGYTF | TRBJ1-2 | NA | TRBV10-3 | NA
TGTGCCAGTAGTTCGGGACTAGCGGGAGGGCCGTTTAACACCGGGGAGCTGTTTTTT | CASSSGLAGGPFNTGELFF | TRBJ2-2 | TRBD2 | TRBV19 | NA
TGTGCCAGCAGCCCCCCTACTAGCGGAGCTAGCACAGATACGCAGTATTTT | CASSPPTSGASTDTQYF | TRBJ2-3 | TRBD2 | TRBV7-2 | once
TGTGCCAGCAGTTTGGGCAGGGGTAGCTACGAGCAGTACTTC | CASSLGRGSYEQYF | TRBJ2-7 | NA | TRBV27 | NA